This entry features one T cell receptor (beta chain) sequence. The target antigen is unknown. The data were obtained in a study of CD8 T cells in Susac syndrome. From blood CD8+ and CD4+ T cells, TCR beta sequences were generated. This CDR3 has 16 residues. Trimming shortened V by 3 bases and J by 6 bases, and 20 bases separated the two germline ends. The germline gives CDR1 GTSNPN, CDR2 SVGIG (reference sequence). Regarding the study as a whole: The CD4+ T cell repertoires, which came from Susac syndrome patients, showed no sign of clonal expansion.

The authors reverse transcribed roughly 0.5 to 1 ug RNA with random hexamers. Using its own MiXCR run on the immunoSEQ multiplex PCR reads, TCRdb lists one record per CDR3 protein. The sample consists of about 240,000 distinct CDR3 sequences, about 96% of them appearing once. This chain links TRBV30 with TRBJ1-4; a weak D match, TRBD1 (5 bases). Material: CD4+ T cells from PBMCs. This sequence was found in a human donor with Susac syndrome. The CDR3 coding sequence is TGTGCCTGGAGCGGATCGACAAGGGGCGCCGATGAAAAACTGTTTTTT. Residues: CAWSGSTRGADEKLFF.